This T cell receptor (beta chain) appears in the sequencing data of a study of blood T cell repertoires in COVID-19. As for the study in general: Donors in the United States, Italy and Spain gave samples during acute or convalescent COVID-19. Sample material is recorded as cDNA or gDNA derived from T cells, B-cell-depleted T cells, or PBMCs.

Germline values: CDR1 SGHAT, CDR2 FQNNGV. The CDR3 runs 17 residues. V dropped 1 base and J dropped 7 bases, with 20 bases sitting between them. In the authors' workflow: How many nucleated cells were present was estimated from reference gene primer amplification. TCRdb keeps only in-frame clones here, not all; method: immunoSEQ multiplex PCR. Clone size and the V and J calls come from that table; the DNA yielded D and trimming. The sample has about 89,000 clones, approximately 80% seen once. The receptor comes from a woman older than 75 with acute or convalescent COVID-19. Input material: peripheral blood. The chain combines TRBV11-2 with TRBJ2-1; D unclear. The CDR3 DNA sequence: TGTGCCAGCAGCTTAGCGCCGCGGAACCTACCTGGGAATGAGCAGTTCTTC. This codes for CASSLAPRNLPGNEQFF.